These 24 T cell receptor beta chains were all obtained from the same sample, sequenced in a study of T cell repertoires in cytomegalovirus infection. TCRdb reanalysed the reads using MiXCR and keeps one entry per CDR3 protein. Altogether about a million distinct CDR3 sequences are present, approximately 30% being singletons, with the ten largest covering 13%. For these receptors, no antigen is known. The material was cultured CD8+ T cells from PBMCs, obtained from culture after CMV antigen stimulation. These receptors all stem from a human donor in good health (CMV status not recorded). Some clones in this sample may be carry-over from other donors' samples.

This clonotype was found many times. In DNA, the CDR3 is TGTGCCAGCAGTTACGGACGCCACGAGCAGTACTTC. Residues: CASSYGRHEQYF. The rearrangement uses TRBV12-3 or TRBV12-4 and TRBJ2-7, with unresolved D. The germline V and J ends were trimmed by 4 bases and 5 bases, with 9 bases remaining between them. This CDR3 is 12 amino acids long.

In its sample, this clonotype was seen a few times. The V gene is TRBV19, the J gene TRBJ1-2; no firm D call. V lost 7 bases, J lost 6 bases, and 21 bases lay in between. CDR1 and CDR2 (germline): LNHDA, SQIVND (reference sequence). The CDR3 sequence is 15 residues long. The DNA of the CDR3 is TGTGCCAGTAACAATTACGGGCCCCTCGCCCATGGCTACACCTTC. Amino acids: CASNNYGPLAHGYTF.

The sample holds one count of this clonotype. The chain couples TRBV24-1 to TRBJ2-1; TRBD2 matches 11 bases. This CDR3 region has 16 residues. Germline assignment: CDR1 KGHDR and CDR2 SFDVKD. The J segment lost 1 base and the V segment lost 7 bases, leaving 5 bases of the junction unmatched. CDR3 sequence: CATRVLAGGSYNEQFF. As DNA, the CDR3 is TGTGCCACCAGGGTGCTAGCGGGGGGATCCTACAATGAGCAGTTCTTC.

The chain links TRBV12-3 or TRBV12-4 to TRBJ2-2; 10 positions match TRBD1. V lost 4 bases, J lost 5 bases, and 16 bases stayed unmatched. This CDR3 has 19 amino acids. The chain's CDR3 is CASSSTGTGENVETGELFF. In DNA form, the CDR3 reads TGTGCCAGCAGTTCAACGGGGACAGGGGAAAATGTCGAGACCGGGGAGCTGTTTTTT.

The CDR3 loop reads CASSVGKSSGANVLTF. CDR3 coding DNA: TGTGCCAGCAGCGTAGGAAAGAGCTCTGGGGCCAACGTCCTGACTTTC. The rearrangement uses TRBV9 and TRBJ2-6; no firm D call. CDR3 length: 16 residues. The V gene lost 0 bases and the J gene lost 0 bases, with 7 bases spanning the gap. Germline values: CDR1 SGDLS, CDR2 YYNGEE. Drawing the rest from reference TRBV9 and TRBJ2-6, the complete variable domain is DSGVTQTPKHLITATGQRVTLRCSPRSGDLSVYWYQQSLDQGLQFLIQYYNGEERAKGNILERFSAQQFPDLHSELNLSSLELGDSALYFCASSVGKSSGANVLTFGAGSRLTVL.

The V and J genes are TRBV6-1 and TRBJ1-1; unclear D gene. Per the germline V gene, CDR1 is MNHNS and CDR2 is SASEGT. With 6 bases removed from V and 0 bases from J, the gap between germline ends came to 17 bases. The CDR3 contains 16 residues. For the CDR3, the DNA is TGTGCCAGCAGCCCGTCAGCTACCGTCATGAACACTGAAGCTTTCTTT. Its translation is CASSPSATVMNTEAFF.

This clonotype was observed a handful of times. The rearrangement links TRBV7-3 to TRBJ2-1; the D call may be TRBD1 or TRBD2 (5 bases each). Germline CDR1 and CDR2: SGHTA and FQGTGA. The CDR3 is made up of 17 amino acids. The V end lost 5 bases, the J end lost 9 bases, and 26 bases lay between the germline ends. The CDR3 coding sequence is TGTGCCAGCAGCGGAACGGCAGGGACGACCCCTATGGTTGAGCAGTTCTTC. This codes for CASSGTAGTTPMVEQFF.

The V gene is TRBV29-1, the J gene TRBJ1-2; D gene uncertain. Germline assignment: CDR1 SQVTM and CDR2 ANQGSEA. CDR3 size: 15 residues. V lost 3 bases and J lost 1, with 15 bases in between. As DNA, the CDR3 is TGCAGCGTTGATAGATTACGATACTTTAACTATGGCTACACCTTC. Translation: CSVDRLRYFNYGYTF.

Here the CDR3 DNA reads TGTGCCAGCAGCCAACGAGTCAGTCACACTGAAGCTTTCTTT. This translates into CASSQRVSHTEAFF. This rearrangement joins TRBV14 to TRBJ1-1; D is unresolved. The CDR3 has 14 residues. Trimming took 2 bases from V and 3 from J, leaving 10 bases between them. Germline V gives CDR1 SGHDN, CDR2 FVKESK. The variable domain in full, completed from reference TRBV14 and TRBJ1-1, reads EAGVTQFPSHSVIEKGQTVTLRCDPISGHDNLYWYRRVMGKEIKFLLHFVKESKQDESGMPNNRFLAERTGGTYSTLKVQPAELEDSGVYFCASSQRVSHTEAFFGQGTRLTVV.

The rearrangement uses TRBV29-1 and TRBJ2-7, with TRBD1 matching over 10 bases. V dropped 7 bases and J dropped 5; count of bases not matched to a gene: 5. The CDR3 covers 12 residues. Germline V gives CDR1 SQVTM, CDR2 ANQGSEA. The CDR3: CSGGTGDNEQYF. The DNA of the CDR3 is TGCAGCGGCGGGACAGGGGATAACGAGCAGTACTTC.

This chain links TRBV7-4 with TRBJ1-5; D unresolved. The CDR3 spans 13 residues. Between the trimmed V and J ends, which lost 3 bases and 6 bases, there was a span of 9 bases. CDR1 and CDR2 (germline): SGHVT, SQSDAQ. This CDR3 reads CASSFGVGQPQHF. CDR3 nucleotide sequence: TGTGCCAGCAGCTTTGGAGTCGGTCAGCCCCAGCATTTT.

The rearrangement uses TRBV29-1 and TRBJ2-5; 8 positions match TRBD2. The CDR3 has 16 residues. V trimming: 6 bases; J trimming: 3 bases; junction bases outside the gene matches: 15. CDR1 and CDR2 (germline): SQVTM, ANQGSEA. CDR3 nucleotide sequence: TGCAGCGTCGGATTCAGATTGGCGGGGGGCAAAGAGACCCAGTACTTC. This encodes CSVGFRLAGGKETQYF.

This clonotype was seen a few times. Here the CDR3 DNA reads TGTGCCAGCAGCTTAGAGACAGGGTATACGCAGTATTTT. Translation: CASSLETGYTQYF. The V gene is TRBV7-6, the J gene TRBJ2-3; 7 nucleotides agree with TRBD1. In germline, CDR1 is SGHVS, CDR2 FNYEAQ. With V trimmed by 1 base and J by 7 bases, 2 bases remained unmatched. The CDR3 consists of 13 residues.

The rearrangement joins TRBV7-6 to TRBJ1-2; 7 bases fit TRBD1. The CDR3 runs 19 residues. Germline V gene sequence: CDR1 SGHVS, CDR2 FNYEAQ. V dropped 1 base and J dropped 4; count of bases not matched to a gene: 18. CDR3: CASSLGETRTGGGFYGYTF. The CDR3 DNA is TGTGCCAGCAGCTTAGGGGAGACAAGGACAGGAGGAGGGTTCTATGGCTACACCTTC.

Worth noting for this clonotype: A read error is possible here, since a much larger clone lies one base away. The gene calls are TRBV27 and TRBJ1-5, with a tentative D call TRBD1 (5 bases). The CDR3 is 13 amino acids. Germline V lookup: CDR1 MNHEY, CDR2 SMNVEV (reference sequence). In DNA form, the CDR3 reads TGTGTCAGCAGCTTCAGGGTTAATCAGCCCCAGCATTTT. The encoded protein is CVSSFRVNQPQHF.

The rearrangement joins TRBV19 to TRBJ2-7; unclear D gene. The CDR3 is made up of 12 amino acids. The germline gives CDR1 LNHDA, CDR2 SQIVND (reference sequence). Deletions cut 7 bases from V and 0 bases from J, with 7 bases between. The CDR3: CASTDASYEQYF. The CDR3, as DNA: TGTGCCAGTACGGACGCCTCCTACGAGCAGTACTTC.

The chain combines TRBV7-3 with TRBJ1-2, with D maybe TRBD1 (6 bases). The CDR3 extends over 13 amino acids. With 4 bases removed from V and 5 bases from J, the gap between germline ends came to 11 bases. CDR1 and CDR2 from the germline V gene are SGHTA and FQGTGA. The CDR3 here is CASSSAGEYGYTF. CDR3 nucleotides: TGTGCCAGCAGCTCGGCAGGGGAATATGGCTACACCTTC.

This clonotype appeared a few times. V and J are TRBV7-6 and TRBJ2-6, with D tentatively TRBD2 (6 bases). From germline, CDR1 is SGHVS and CDR2 FNYEAQ. The CDR3 has 16 amino acids. V shed 5 bases and J shed 1 base, with 12 bases lying between them. The CDR3 nucleotides read TGTGCCAGCAGCCGTCCGGAGGGGTCTGGGGCCAACGTCCTGACTTTC. It is translated as CASSRPEGSGANVLTF.

This clonotype was observed many times. The rearrangement links TRBV7-2 to TRBJ2-3, with D unresolved. The CDR3 is 16 residues long. Trimming removed 4 bases at V and 2 bases at J, with 16 bases between. Germline V gene sequence: CDR1 SGHTA, CDR2 FQGNSA. The CDR3 protein is CASSSLVSAYTDTQYF. Written as DNA, the CDR3 is TGTGCCAGCAGCTCGTTAGTATCCGCTTACACAGATACGCAGTATTTT. Combining the CDR3 with reference TRBV7-2 and TRBJ2-3 gives the whole variable domain GAGVSQSPSNKVTEKGKDVELRCDPISGHTALYWYRQSLGQGLEFLIYFQGNSAPDKSGLPSDRFSAERTGGSVSTLTIQRTQQEDSAVYLCASSSLVSAYTDTQYFGPGTRLTVL.

J is TRBJ1-4 and V is TRBV7-6; 7 bases line up with TRBD1. Germline CDR1 reads SGHVS; CDR2 reads FNYEAQ. CDR3 length: 15 amino acids. Trimming took 6 bases from V and 5 from J; bases not matched to a gene: 9. CDR3 sequence: CASRPPGQRNEKLFF. CDR3 bases: TGTGCCAGCAGACCGCCGGGACAGAGAAATGAAAAACTGTTTTTT.

The gene calls are TRBV7-9 and TRBJ1-4; the match to TRBD1 covers 9 bases. Trimming took 4 bases from V and 4 from J; bases not matched to a gene: 10. This CDR3 region has 17 residues. Germline V gene sequence: CDR1 SEHNR, CDR2 FQNEAQ (reference sequence). CDR3 in DNA: TGTGCCAGCAGCTCCCGGGACAGGGAATTAATTAATGAAAAACTGTTTTTT. This gives the protein CASSSRDRELINEKLFF.

The V gene is TRBV15, the J gene TRBJ2-3; D unclear. The V gene's germline CDR1 is LNHNV and CDR2 YYDKDF (reference sequence). Trimming pared 2 bases from V and 3 bases from J, leaving 9 bases between. The CDR3 totals 14 residues. Written as DNA, the CDR3 is TGTGCCACCAGCAGAAAGGGCGCAACAGATACGCAGTATTTT. Translating it yields CATSRKGATDTQYF. Complete variable domain (other parts from reference TRBV15 and TRBJ2-3): DAMVIQNPRYQVTQFGKPVTLSCSQTLNHNVMYWYQQKSSQAPKLLFHYYDKDFNNEADTPDNFQSRRPNTSFCFLDIRSPGLGDTAMYLCATSRKGATDTQYFGPGTRLTVL.

This clonotype was picked up a small number of times. The chain has TRBV15 and TRBJ1-5; D unresolved. The CDR3 loop spans 13 amino acids. Trimming shortened V by 4 bases and J by 9 bases, and 13 bases separated the two germline ends. From germline, CDR1 is LNHNV and CDR2 YYDKDF (reference sequence). The CDR3 coding sequence is TGTGCCACCAGCAACGGACCCGTTACGCCCCAGCATTTT. The encoded protein is CATSNGPVTPQHF.

This sequence joins TRBV7-9 and TRBJ2-1; tentative D call: TRBD1 (6 bases). Germline CDR1 is SEHNR and CDR2 is FQNEAQ (reference sequence). There are 17 residues in the CDR3. The V gene lost 4 bases and the J gene lost 3 bases, with 19 bases spanning the gap. In nucleotides, the CDR3 is TGTGCCAGCAGCTGGGACAACCGAGGACATAACTACAATGAGCAGTTCTTC. This sequence encodes CASSWDNRGHNYNEQFF.